The 29 T cell receptor beta chains in this list originate from one sample, sequenced in a study of T-cell reconstitution after alpha-beta-depleted transplantation in children. Using unique molecular identifiers, the investigators prepared the TCRbeta library. Via MiXCR, TCRdb re-called the PCR reads, giving one row per CDR3 protein. This sample has 450,000 to 600,000 distinct CDR3 sequences, with 18% found just once. This specimen consisted of PBMCs from the stem cell graft donor, obtained from the stem cell graft. These TCRs come from a human donor who donated a stem cell graft to a child with acute lymphoblastic leukemia.

This clonotype was picked up a small number of times. The chain joins TRBV5-6 to TRBJ1-1, with D possibly TRBD1 on 6 matching bases. The germline CDR1 and CDR2 sequences are SGHDT and YYEEEE. CDR3 size: 17 residues. The ends were cut back, 4 bases at V and 1 base at J, with 20 bases in the middle. The CDR3 protein is CASSVIRGGAGNTEAFF. In DNA, the CDR3 is TGTGCCAGCAGCGTGATTAGGGGGGGCGCGGGGAACACTGAAGCTTTCTTT.

A few counts support this clonotype. This sequence joins TRBV20-1 and TRBJ2-7; 7 bases match TRBD2. After removal of 2 bases from V and 3 bases from J, the junction contained 4 bases not matched to a gene. This CDR3 region has 13 residues. CDR1 and CDR2 (germline): DFQATT, SNEGSKA (reference sequence). This chain's CDR3 is CSARRREYYEQYF. For the CDR3, the DNA is TGCAGTGCTAGACGGCGGGAGTACTACGAGCAGTACTTC.

This clonotype was detected many times. CDR3 nucleotides: TGTGCCAGCAGTCCGCGGACAGGTCGGGATCAGCCCCAGCATTTT. Translation: CASSPRTGRDQPQHF. J is TRBJ1-5 and V is TRBV12-3 or TRBV12-4; 7 bases line up with TRBD1. The V segment lost 5 bases and the J segment 5 bases; nucleotides outside the gene matches: 9. The CDR3 covers 15 residues.

The rearrangement links TRBV20-1 to TRBJ1-4; D remains unclear. The CDR3 runs 15 residues. The germline V and J ends were trimmed by 5 bases and 0 bases, with 13 bases remaining between them. Germline values: CDR1 DFQATT, CDR2 SNEGSKA (reference sequence). The CDR3 loop is CSAAIRGTTNEKLFF. The CDR3 DNA is TGCAGTGCTGCAATACGGGGAACAACTAATGAAAAACTGTTTTTT.

This clonotype appeared many times. V gene TRBV5-1 combines with J gene TRBJ2-1, with TRBD2 identical over 7 bases. V was clipped by 4 bases and J by 4 bases; unmatched bases: 2. Germline V CDR1 and CDR2: SGHRS, YFSETQ. The CDR3 loop spans 13 amino acids. The CDR3 reads CASSISGYNEQFF. CDR3 DNA: TGCGCCAGCAGCATTAGCGGGTACAATGAGCAGTTCTTC.

The chain uses TRBV27 and TRBJ1-5; the match to TRBD1 covers 7 bases. The CDR3 sequence is 15 residues long. J was trimmed by 1 base and V by 4 bases; bases with no gene match: 4. The germline gives CDR1 MNHEY, CDR2 SMNVEV (reference sequence). The CDR3 region is CASSSDRRSNQPQHF. As DNA, the CDR3 is TGTGCCAGCAGTTCGGACAGGCGAAGCAATCAGCCCCAGCATTTT.

J is TRBJ1-6 and V is TRBV6-2 or TRBV6-3, with TRBD1 as a possible D gene (5 bases). CDR3 length: 13 residues. From germline, CDR1 is MNHEY and CDR2 SVGEGT. V was shortened by 8 bases and J by 6 bases, with 11 bases between the two germline ends. The CDR3 spells CASRLGTNSPLHF. CDR3 in DNA: TGTGCCAGCCGTCTCGGGACTAATTCACCCCTCCACTTT.

The chain couples TRBV7-9 to TRBJ2-5, with a possible D match to TRBD1 (6 bases). Germline CDR1 and CDR2: SEHNR and FQNEAQ (reference sequence). With 2 bases removed from V and 5 bases from J, the gap between germline ends came to 12 bases. CDR3 length: 14 amino acids. CDR3: CASSLQQGGETQYF. The CDR3 DNA reads as TGTGCCAGCAGCTTACAACAGGGCGGCGAGACCCAGTACTTC.

Ten or more counts support this clonotype. The chain carries TRBV5-1 and TRBJ2-5; no firm D call. Trimming took 0 bases from V and 5 from J, leaving 8 bases between them. The V gene's germline CDR1 is SGHRS and CDR2 YFSETQ. The CDR3 is made up of 13 amino acids. CDR3 sequence: CASSLGGRETQYF. The CDR3 nucleotides are TGCGCCAGCAGCTTGGGTGGACGGGAGACCCAGTACTTC. Variable domain in full (rest from reference TRBV5-1 and TRBJ2-5): KAGVTQTPRYLIKTRGQQVTLSCSPISGHRSVSWYQQTPGQGLQFLFEYFSETQRNKGNFPGRFSGRQFSNSRSEMNVSTLELGDSALYLCASSLGGRETQYFGPGTRLLVL.

The chain uses TRBV12-3 or TRBV12-4 and TRBJ1-2; weak D call: TRBD1 (6 bases). The CDR3 has 16 residues. V was clipped by 5 bases and J by 4 bases, with 20 bases between them. The DNA for the CDR3 is TGTGCCAGCAGTCTCGGCTTCACAGGGTATGCCTATGGCTACACCTTC. Protein: CASSLGFTGYAYGYTF.

The V call is TRBV5-1, the J call TRBJ2-2; TRBD1 aligns across 9 bases. In germline, CDR1 is SGHRS, CDR2 YFSETQ. The J segment lost 5 bases and the V segment lost 2 bases, leaving 7 bases of the junction unmatched. This CDR3 has 16 residues. This chain's CDR3 is CASSFLGQGGTGELFF. The CDR3 nucleotides read TGCGCCAGCAGCTTCCTGGGACAGGGTGGTACCGGGGAGCTGTTTTTT.

This clonotype came up a few times. This sequence joins TRBV5-1 and TRBJ1-2, with a tentative D call TRBD1 (5 bases). CDR1 and CDR2 from the germline V gene are SGHRS and YFSETQ. V lost 5 bases to trimming and J lost 2 bases, with 10 bases between them. The CDR3 has 13 amino acids. This chain's CDR3 is CASSWDGNYGYTF. The DNA of the CDR3 is TGCGCCAGCAGTTGGGACGGAAACTATGGCTACACCTTC.

The chain recombines TRBV5-1 with TRBJ2-2, with D maybe TRBD1 (5 bases). Trimming stripped 1 base from V and 6 bases from J, with 13 bases between. Looked up from germline, CDR1 is SGHRS and CDR2 is YFSETQ. The CDR3 contains 15 residues. Written as DNA, the CDR3 is TGCGCCAGCAGCTTGACAGGTGTCGGACCCGGGGAGCTGTTTTTT. Encoded protein: CASSLTGVGPGELFF.

The CDR3 loop is CASNPSRSGEQFF. The CDR3 DNA reads as TGTGCCAGCAACCCCTCCCGCTCGGGTGAGCAGTTCTTC. The chain couples TRBV12-3 or TRBV12-4 to TRBJ2-1; D unclear. The CDR3 totals 13 residues. V was cut by 7 bases and J by 9 bases, with 16 bases left in between.

The chain joins TRBV7-6 to TRBJ2-7; possibly TRBD1 for D (5 bases). Trimming left V 5 bases short and J 5 bases short, with 13 bases between. The CDR3 extends over 13 amino acids. Per germline, CDR1 SGHVS and CDR2 FNYEAQ. The CDR3 sequence: CASSPYRSNEQYF. The CDR3 nucleotides read TGTGCCAGCAGCCCCTACAGGAGCAACGAGCAGTACTTC.

The J gene is TRBJ2-5, the V gene TRBV15, with TRBD2 matching over 7 bases. Unmatched junction bases numbered 11, after V lost 2 bases and J lost 2 bases. CDR1 and CDR2 (germline): LNHNV, YYDKDF (reference sequence). The CDR3 loop spans 17 amino acids. CDR3 sequence: CATSRLPSGNGQETQYF. Here the CDR3 DNA reads TGTGCCACCAGCAGACTCCCCAGCGGGAATGGACAAGAGACCCAGTACTTC.

The rearrangement links TRBV12-3 or TRBV12-4 to TRBJ2-7, with a weak D call TRBD1 (5 bases). The CDR3 has 13 residues. Trimming took off 5 bases at V and 7 bases at J, with 15 bases between the two ends. CDR3 amino acids: CASSRTWRSEQYF. The DNA for the CDR3 is TGTGCCAGCAGTCGGACATGGCGGAGTGAGCAGTACTTC.

This clonotype came up a few times. The rearrangement uses TRBV10-3 and TRBJ2-5; the D gene could be TRBD1 or TRBD2 (5 bases each). Germline lookup yields CDR1 ENHRY and CDR2 SYGVKD. The CDR3 is made up of 17 amino acids. The ends were cut back, 0 bases at V and 5 bases at J, with 19 bases in the middle. CDR3 sequence reads: CAISESFEGTPDETQYF. CDR3 coding DNA: TGTGCCATCAGTGAGTCGTTCGAAGGGACGCCAGACGAGACCCAGTACTTC.

This clonotype was picked up a small number of times. V gene TRBV12-3 or TRBV12-4 combines with J gene TRBJ1-1; no reliable D call. The CDR3 runs to 14 residues. V lost 1 base and J lost 0, with 6 bases in between. The CDR3 sequence: CASSLDLLNTEAFF. In nucleotides, the CDR3 is TGTGCCAGCAGTTTAGATCTGCTGAACACTGAAGCTTTCTTT.

In its sample, this clonotype was seen many times. The V gene is TRBV10-2, the J gene TRBJ2-7, with D hard to call. The germline CDR1 and CDR2 sequences are WSHSY and SAAADI. The CDR3 is made up of 15 amino acids. Trimming left V 3 bases short and J 1 base short, with 13 bases between. The chain's CDR3 is CASSEPGGASYEQYF. Written as DNA, the CDR3 is TGCGCCAGCAGTGAACCTGGCGGAGCGTCCTACGAGCAGTACTTC.

This clonotype was seen only a few times. J is TRBJ2-5 and V is TRBV4-2; 7 bases align to TRBD2. From germline, CDR1 is LGHNA and CDR2 YNFKEQ. There are 15 residues in the CDR3. The V segment lost 0 bases and the J segment 0 bases; nucleotides outside the gene matches: 1. CDR3 sequence reads: CASSQDLADQETQYF. The CDR3, as DNA: TGTGCCAGCAGCCAAGACCTAGCGGACCAAGAGACCCAGTACTTC.

This clonotype was counted only a few times. The CDR3 DNA follows: TGTGCCAGCAGCTTAGACGGGAGAGGGGAGCTGTTTTTT. Protein sequence: CASSLDGRGELFF. The chain has TRBV7-8 and TRBJ2-2; D is perhaps TRBD2 (6 bases). The CDR3 sequence is 13 residues long. Germline V gene sequence: CDR1 SGHVS, CDR2 FQNEAQ. V dropped 1 base and J dropped 8 bases, with 8 bases sitting between them.

The V and J genes are TRBV27 and TRBJ2-7, with 8 nucleotides matching TRBD2. The CDR3 is 17 amino acids. V lost 0 bases and J lost 6; bases outside the gene matches: 13. The V gene's germline CDR1 is MNHEY and CDR2 SMNVEV (reference sequence). Here the CDR3 DNA reads TGTGCCAGCAGTTTATCGGCGGGGGGCCCCGCGACCGTCGAGCAGTACTTC. This codes for CASSLSAGGPATVEQYF.

The table lists this clonotype with many counts. V usage is TRBV5-1 and J usage is TRBJ2-1; D may match TRBD1 or TRBD2 (6 bases each). V was clipped by 2 bases and J by 1 base, with 10 bases between them. The CDR3 runs 15 residues. Germline lookup yields CDR1 SGHRS and CDR2 YFSETQ. Here the CDR3 DNA reads TGCGCCAGCAGCTTTGGGGGGCGTTCCTACAATGAGCAGTTCTTC. This sequence encodes CASSFGGRSYNEQFF.

This clonotype has a handful of counts. This rearrangement joins TRBV3-1 to TRBJ1-5; D is uncertain. V was cut by 1 base and J by 7 bases, with 5 bases left in between. CDR1 is LGHDT and CDR2 is YNNKEL in the germline V gene (reference sequence). There are 12 residues in the CDR3. The CDR3 loop reads CASSQGPQPQHF. CDR3 DNA sequence: TGTGCCAGCAGCCAAGGCCCCCAGCCCCAGCATTTT.

This clonotype turned up a few times. The rearrangement joins TRBV20-1 to TRBJ1-2; D is ambiguous. Germline V gene lookup returns CDR1 DFQATT and CDR2 SNEGSKA (reference sequence). CDR3 length: 12 amino acids. V was pared by 1 base and J by 5 bases, with 8 bases between. The CDR3 DNA sequence: TGCAGTGCTAGAGCCCGACCGTATGGCTACACCTTC. Its translation is CSARARPYGYTF.

This clonotype was seen more than once but under ten times. V is TRBV12-3 or TRBV12-4 and J is TRBJ2-1, with D possibly TRBD1 on 6 matching bases. This CDR3 has 17 residues. The V end was cut by 1 base, the J end by 0 bases, with 13 bases between. CDR3 residues: CASSLVRGSSSYNEQFF. CDR3 bases: TGTGCCAGCAGTTTAGTCAGGGGTTCCAGCTCCTACAATGAGCAGTTCTTC.

This clonotype was seen a handful of times. This rearrangement joins TRBV20-1 to TRBJ2-1, with 11 positions matching TRBD2. The CDR3 loop spans 14 amino acids. The V segment lost 6 bases and the J segment 6 bases; nucleotides outside the gene matches: 7. Germline CDR1 DFQATT, CDR2 SNEGSKA (reference sequence). Written as DNA, the CDR3 is TGCAGTGCCATAGCGGGAGGGCCTATCAATGAGCAGTTCTTC. Protein sequence: CSAIAGGPINEQFF.

On this clonotype itself: A single base separates this from a much larger clone, so it may be a read error. The chain has TRBV5-1 and TRBJ2-2; TRBD1 is a possible D gene (6 bases). Trimming left V 1 base short and J 3 bases short, with 10 bases between. Germline-derived CDR1 and CDR2 are SGHRS and YFSETQ. The CDR3 length is 15 residues. As DNA, the CDR3 is TGCGCCAGCAGCTTGTGGCAGGGGTACACCGGGGAGCTGTTTTTT. Translation: CASSLWQGYTGELFF.